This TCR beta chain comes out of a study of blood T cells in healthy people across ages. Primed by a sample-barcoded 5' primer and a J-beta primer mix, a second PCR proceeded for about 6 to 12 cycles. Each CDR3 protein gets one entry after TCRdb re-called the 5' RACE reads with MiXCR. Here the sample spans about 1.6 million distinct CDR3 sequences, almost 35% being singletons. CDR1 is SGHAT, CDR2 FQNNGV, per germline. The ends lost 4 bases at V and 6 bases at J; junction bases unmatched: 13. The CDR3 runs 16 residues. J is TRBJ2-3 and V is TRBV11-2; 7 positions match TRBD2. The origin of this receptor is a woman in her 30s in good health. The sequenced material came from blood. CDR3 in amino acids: CASSSGWGGRMDTQYF. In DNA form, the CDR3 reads TGTGCCAGCAGCTCCGGTTGGGGGGGGAGAATGGATACGCAGTATTTT. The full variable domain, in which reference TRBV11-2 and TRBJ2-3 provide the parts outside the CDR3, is EAGVAQSPRYKIIEKRQSVAFWCNPISGHATLYWYQQILGQGPKLLIQFQNNGVVDDSQLPKDRFSAERLKGVDSTLKIQPAKLEDSAVYLCASSSGWGGRMDTQYFGPGTRLTVL.